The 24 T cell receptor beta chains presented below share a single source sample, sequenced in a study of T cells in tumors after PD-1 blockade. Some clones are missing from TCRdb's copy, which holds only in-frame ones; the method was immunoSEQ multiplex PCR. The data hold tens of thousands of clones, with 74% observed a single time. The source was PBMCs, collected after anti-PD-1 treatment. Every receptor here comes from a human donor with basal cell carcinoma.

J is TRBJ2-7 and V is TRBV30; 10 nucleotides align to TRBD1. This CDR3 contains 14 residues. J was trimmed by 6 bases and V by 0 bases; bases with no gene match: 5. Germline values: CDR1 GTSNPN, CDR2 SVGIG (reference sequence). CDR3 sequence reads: CAWSVWTGGREQYF. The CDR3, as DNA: TGTGCCTGGAGTGTTTGGACAGGGGGGCGCGAGCAGTACTTC. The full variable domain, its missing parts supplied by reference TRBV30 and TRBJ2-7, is SQTIHQWPATLVQPVGSPLSLECTVEGTSNPNLYWYRQAAGRGLQLLFYSVGIGQISSEVPQNLSASRPQDRQFILSSKKLLLSDSGFYLCAWSVWTGGREQYFGPGTRLTVT.

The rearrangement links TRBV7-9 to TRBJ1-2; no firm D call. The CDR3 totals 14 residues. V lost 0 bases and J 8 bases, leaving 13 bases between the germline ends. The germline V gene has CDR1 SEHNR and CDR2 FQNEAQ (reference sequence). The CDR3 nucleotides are TGTGCCAGCAGCTTAGCGGGAAGGACGTACGGCTACACCTTC. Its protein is CASSLAGRTYGYTF.

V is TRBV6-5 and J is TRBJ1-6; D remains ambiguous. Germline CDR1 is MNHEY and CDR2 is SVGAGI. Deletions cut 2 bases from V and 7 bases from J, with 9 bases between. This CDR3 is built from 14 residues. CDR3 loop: CASSYGLGNSPLHF. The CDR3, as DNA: TGTGCCAGCAGTTACGGGTTGGGGAATTCACCCCTCCACTTT.

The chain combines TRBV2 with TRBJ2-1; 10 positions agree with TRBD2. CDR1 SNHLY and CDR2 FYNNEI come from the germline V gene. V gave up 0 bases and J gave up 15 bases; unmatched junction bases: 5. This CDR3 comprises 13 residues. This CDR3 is CASSEALAGVLFF. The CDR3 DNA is TGTGCCAGCAGTGAAGCGCTAGCGGGGGTGTTGTTCTTC.

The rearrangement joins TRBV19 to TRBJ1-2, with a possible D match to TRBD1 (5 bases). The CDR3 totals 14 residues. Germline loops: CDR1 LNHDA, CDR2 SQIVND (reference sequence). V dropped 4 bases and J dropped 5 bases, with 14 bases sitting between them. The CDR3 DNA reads TGTGCCAGTAGTACAAGGGACCGGGCTTATGGCTACACCTTC. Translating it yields CASSTRDRAYGYTF.

CDR3 region: CASSRDSLAKNIQYF. CDR3 nucleotide sequence: TGTGCCAGCAGCCGGGACAGCTTAGCCAAAAACATTCAGTACTTC. This chain connects TRBV5-6 to TRBJ2-4; 7 nucleotides agree with TRBD1. V shed 4 bases, J shed 0 bases, and the junction held 4 bases outside the gene matches. Germline lookup yields CDR1 SGHDT and CDR2 YYEEEE. This CDR3 comprises 15 residues.

The CDR3, as DNA: TGTGCCAGCAATCCGGGAGGTGAGACCCAGTACTTC. Translating gives CASNPGGETQYF. The chain carries TRBV2 and TRBJ2-5; 7 bases fit TRBD2. The CDR3 totals 12 residues. With V trimmed by 7 bases and J by 5 bases, 4 bases remained unmatched. CDR1 is SNHLY and CDR2 is FYNNEI in the germline V gene.

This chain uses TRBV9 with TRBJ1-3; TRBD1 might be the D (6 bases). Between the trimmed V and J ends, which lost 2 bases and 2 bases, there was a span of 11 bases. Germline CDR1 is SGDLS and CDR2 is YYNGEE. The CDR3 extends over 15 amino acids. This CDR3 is CASSVLTGPGNTIYF. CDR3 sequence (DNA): TGTGCCAGCAGCGTCCTCACAGGGCCTGGAAACACCATATATTTT.

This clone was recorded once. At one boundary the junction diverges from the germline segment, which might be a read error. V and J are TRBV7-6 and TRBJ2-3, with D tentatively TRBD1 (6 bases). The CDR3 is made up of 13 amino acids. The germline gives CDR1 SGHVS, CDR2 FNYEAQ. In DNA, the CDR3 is TGTGCCAGCAGCCCTCGGGACACAAATACGCAGTATTTT. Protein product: CASSPRDTNTQYF.

The CDR3 is CASSGSGGALDNEQFF. The CDR3 nucleotides read TGTGCCAGCAGCGGTAGCGGGGGGGCCTTAGACAATGAGCAGTTCTTC. This rearrangement joins TRBV9 to TRBJ2-1; 11 bases match TRBD2. CDR3 length: 16 residues. V lost 3 bases to trimming and J lost 5 bases; unmatched junction nucleotides: 7. Germline CDR1 and CDR2: SGDLS and YYNGEE.

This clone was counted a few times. CDR3 in DNA: TGTGCCATCAGTGAGCCGCAAATGGGGAACACTGAAGCTTTCTTT. Translating gives CAISEPQMGNTEAFF. The chain has TRBV10-3 and TRBJ1-1; no clear D gene. Germline V gene sequence: CDR1 ENHRY, CDR2 SYGVKD. Deletions cut 2 bases from V and 1 base from J, with 11 bases between. The CDR3 loop spans 15 amino acids.

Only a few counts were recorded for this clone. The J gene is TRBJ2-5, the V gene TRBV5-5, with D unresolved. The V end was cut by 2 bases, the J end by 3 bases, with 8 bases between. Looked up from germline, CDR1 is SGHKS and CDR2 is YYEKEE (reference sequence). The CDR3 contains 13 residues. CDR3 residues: CASSLGREETQYF. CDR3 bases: TGTGCCAGCAGCTTAGGAAGGGAAGAGACCCAGTACTTC.

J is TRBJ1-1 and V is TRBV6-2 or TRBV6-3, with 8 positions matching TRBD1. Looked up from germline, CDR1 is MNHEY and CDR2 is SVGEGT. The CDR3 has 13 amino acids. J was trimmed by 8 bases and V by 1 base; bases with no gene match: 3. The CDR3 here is CASSYYWDREAFF. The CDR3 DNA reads TGTGCCAGCAGTTACTACTGGGACAGGGAAGCTTTCTTT.

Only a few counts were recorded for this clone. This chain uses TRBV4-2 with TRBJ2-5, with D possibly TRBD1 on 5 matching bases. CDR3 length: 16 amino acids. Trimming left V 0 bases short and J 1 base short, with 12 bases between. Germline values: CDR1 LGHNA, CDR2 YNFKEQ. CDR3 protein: CASSQEQDMGQETQYF. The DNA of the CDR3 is TGTGCCAGCAGCCAAGAACAGGATATGGGCCAAGAGACCCAGTACTTC.

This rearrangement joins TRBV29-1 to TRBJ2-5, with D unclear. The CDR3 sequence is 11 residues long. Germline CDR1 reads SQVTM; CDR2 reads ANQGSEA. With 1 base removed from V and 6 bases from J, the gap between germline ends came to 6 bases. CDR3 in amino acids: CSVEVRQTQYF. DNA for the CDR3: TGCAGCGTTGAAGTTCGGCAGACCCAGTACTTC.

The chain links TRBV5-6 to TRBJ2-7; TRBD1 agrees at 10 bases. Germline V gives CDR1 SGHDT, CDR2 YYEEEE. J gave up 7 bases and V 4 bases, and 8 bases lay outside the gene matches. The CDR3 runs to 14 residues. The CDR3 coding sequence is TGTGCCAGCAGCAAGGGACAGGGGTATCGGGAGCAGTACTTC. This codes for CASSKGQGYREQYF. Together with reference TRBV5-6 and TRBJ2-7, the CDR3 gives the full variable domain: DAGVTQSPTHLIKTRGQQVTLRCSPKSGHDTVSWYQQALGQGPQFIFQYYEEEERQRGNFPDRFSGHQFPNYSSELNVNALLLGDSALYLCASSKGQGYREQYFGPGTRLTVT.

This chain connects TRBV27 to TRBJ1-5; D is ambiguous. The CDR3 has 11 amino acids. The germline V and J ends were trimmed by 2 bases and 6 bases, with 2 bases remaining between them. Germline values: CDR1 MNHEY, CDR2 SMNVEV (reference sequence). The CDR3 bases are TGTGCCAGCAGTTTACCTCAGCCCCAGCATTTT. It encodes CASSLPQPQHF.

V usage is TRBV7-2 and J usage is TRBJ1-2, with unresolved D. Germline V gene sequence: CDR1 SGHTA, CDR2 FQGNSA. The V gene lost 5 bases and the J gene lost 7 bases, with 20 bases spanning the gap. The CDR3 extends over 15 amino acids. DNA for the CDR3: TGTGCCAGCAGCATCGCCCCGGGATCCGGTGGTGGCTACACCTTC. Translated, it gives CASSIAPGSGGGYTF. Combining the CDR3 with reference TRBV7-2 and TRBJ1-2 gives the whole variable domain GAGVSQSPSNKVTEKGKDVELRCDPISGHTALYWYRQSLGQGLEFLIYFQGNSAPDKSGLPSDRFSAERTGGSVSTLTIQRTQQEDSAVYLCASSIAPGSGGGYTFGSGTRLTVV.

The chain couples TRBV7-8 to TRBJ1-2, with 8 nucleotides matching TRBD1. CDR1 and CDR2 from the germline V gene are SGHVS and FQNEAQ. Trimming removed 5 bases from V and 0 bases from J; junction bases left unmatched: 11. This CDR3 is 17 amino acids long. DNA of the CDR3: TGTGCCAGCAGCCCCCAGACAGGGGTGACGGCTAACTATGGCTACACCTTC. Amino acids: CASSPQTGVTANYGYTF.

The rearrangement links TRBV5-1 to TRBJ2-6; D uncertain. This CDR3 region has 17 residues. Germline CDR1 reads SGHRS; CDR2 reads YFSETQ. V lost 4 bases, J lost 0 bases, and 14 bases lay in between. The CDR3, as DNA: TGCGCCAGCAGCCCCGACCTCAGTTCCTCTGGGGCCAACGTCCTGACTTTC. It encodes CASSPDLSSSGANVLTF.

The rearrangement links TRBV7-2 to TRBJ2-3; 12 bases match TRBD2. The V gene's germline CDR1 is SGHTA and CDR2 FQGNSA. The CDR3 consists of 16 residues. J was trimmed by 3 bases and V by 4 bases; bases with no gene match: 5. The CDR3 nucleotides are TGTGCCAGCAGCTCTAGCGGGGGGGCAGGGACAGATACGCAGTATTTT. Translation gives CASSSSGGAGTDTQYF. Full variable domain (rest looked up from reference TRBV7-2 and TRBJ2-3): GAGVSQSPSNKVTEKGKDVELRCDPISGHTALYWYRQSLGQGLEFLIYFQGNSAPDKSGLPSDRFSAERTGGSVSTLTIQRTQQEDSAVYLCASSSSGGAGTDTQYFGPGTRLTVL.

The DNA of the CDR3 is TGTGCCAGCAGCATACGACAGGGAGCCTATGGCTACACCTTC. Amino acid sequence: CASSIRQGAYGYTF. The V and J genes are TRBV3-1 (or the pseudogene TRBV3-2) and TRBJ1-2; 7 bases map to TRBD1. This CDR3 has 14 amino acids. V shed 5 bases, J shed 4 bases, and the junction held 7 bases outside the gene matches. From germline, CDR1 is LGHDT and CDR2 YNNKEL (reference sequence).

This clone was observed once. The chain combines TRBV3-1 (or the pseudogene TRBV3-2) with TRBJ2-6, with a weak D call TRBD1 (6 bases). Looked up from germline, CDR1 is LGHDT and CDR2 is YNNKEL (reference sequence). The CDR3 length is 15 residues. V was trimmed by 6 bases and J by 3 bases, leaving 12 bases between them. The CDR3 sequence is CASRTRGNGANVLTF. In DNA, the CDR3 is TGTGCCAGCAGGACGAGGGGGAATGGGGCCAACGTCCTGACTTTC.

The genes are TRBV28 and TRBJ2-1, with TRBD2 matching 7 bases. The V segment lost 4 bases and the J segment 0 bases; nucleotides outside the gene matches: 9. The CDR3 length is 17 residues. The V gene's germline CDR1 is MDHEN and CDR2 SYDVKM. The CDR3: CASSSFSGPSSYNEQFF. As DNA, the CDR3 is TGTGCCAGCAGTTCTTTTAGCGGGCCCAGCTCCTACAATGAGCAGTTCTTC.